A selection of T cell receptor beta chains follows, all from one sample in a study of blood T cells in healthy people across ages. TCRdb re-derived calls from the 5' RACE reads in MiXCR, one entry per CDR3 protein. This sample has fewer than 700,000 distinct CDR3 sequences; roughly two fifths occur once, and the top ten carry 30%. The sequencing input was blood. The source is an elderly man in good health. Both conserved end residues are trimmed from each CDR3. Clone size is not always given. Where it is, it says once, few, many or a class for expanded clones.

CDR3: ASSQASDNEQF
size: NA
J: TRBJ2-1
V: TRBV3-1

CDR3: ASSVTGMALNEQF
size: NA
J: TRBJ2-1
V: TRBV9

CDR3: ASSLEAGGPQY
size: few
J: TRBJ2-5
V: TRBV12-3/TRBV12-4

CDR3: ASSLSSLAGGKY
size: NA
J: TRBJ2-5
V: TRBV7-2

CDR3: ASSLGGEASDTRY
size: NA
J: TRBJ2-3
V: TRBV11-3

CDR3: ASSREGDYGYT
size: NA
J: TRBJ1-2
V: TRBV6-6

CDR3: ASSLVLSGGNEQF
size: few
J: TRBJ2-1
V: TRBV7-9

CDR3: ASSPDQGPYEQY
size: NA
J: TRBJ2-7
V: TRBV18

CDR3: ASSQSRDEQF
size: few
J: TRBJ2-1
V: TRBV7-9

CDR3: ASTRILAGGEETQY
size: NA
J: TRBJ2-5
V: TRBV6-5

CDR3: ASSQESVGNIQY
size: few
J: TRBJ2-4
V: TRBV14

CDR3: ASSLASGRDEAF
size: NA
J: TRBJ1-1
V: TRBV5-1

CDR3: ASSQTPLGLGF
size: NA
J: TRBJ2-1
V: TRBV4-1

CDR3: ASSYGGGGETQY
size: NA
J: TRBJ2-5
V: TRBV6-2/TRBV6-3

CDR3: ASSQDGGPWNIQY
size: few
J: TRBJ2-4
V: TRBV3-1

CDR3: ASSLARTYNEQF
size: NA
J: TRBJ2-1
V: TRBV7-6

CDR3: ASSQDSPGLAGVGTQY
size: NA
J: TRBJ2-5
V: TRBV3-1

CDR3: ASSLSQGPSEQY
size: many
J: TRBJ2-7
V: TRBV5-1

CDR3: ASSPGGSYNTEAF
size: NA
J: TRBJ1-1
V: TRBV7-2

CDR3: ASSLPGQNFFYGYT
size: few
J: TRBJ1-2
V: TRBV11-1

CDR3: ASSLGGRRLYNEQF
size: NA
J: TRBJ2-1
V: TRBV5-1

CDR3: ASSPLAGDSTGELF
size: few
J: TRBJ2-2
V: TRBV7-3

CDR3: SVEDADNTDTQY
size: NA
J: TRBJ2-3
V: TRBV29-1

CDR3: ASSLETGYGYT
size: many
J: TRBJ1-2
V: TRBV11-2

CDR3: ASSRRSGSSYNEQF
size: once
J: TRBJ2-1
V: TRBV5-1

CDR3: ASSFEGSGSDTQY
size: few
J: TRBJ2-3
V: TRBV27

CDR3: ASSFITSNQPQH
size: many
J: TRBJ1-5
V: TRBV7-2

CDR3: ASSQLQVNTEAF
size: few
J: TRBJ1-1
V: TRBV14